These T cell receptor beta chains were read from a single sample in a study of Graves' ophthalmopathy and Graves' hyperthyroidism. MiXCR, run by TCRdb on the multiplex PCR reads, gives a single entry per CDR3 protein. The sample has around 670,000 distinct CDR3 sequences, 35% to 50% seen once; the top ten hold approximately 43%. Sample: peripheral blood. These receptors were taken from an adult man with Graves' ophthalmopathy. Each CDR3 is given with its conserved first and last residue. A D gene is named only where the DNA matches it firmly. Clone size is given for some rows only: seen once, a few or many times, or a class if the clone is expanded.

D	V	size	J	DNA	CDR3
-	TRBV2	-	TRBJ1-5	TGTGCCAGCGGTCACGACGGGAGCAATCAGCCCCAGCATTTT	CASGHDGSNQPQHF
-	TRBV7-2	-	TRBJ2-3	TGTGCCAGCAGCTTAGTAGTCGATACGCAGTATTTT	CASSLVVDTQYF
-	TRBV9	-	TRBJ2-5	TGTGCCAGCAGCCCCACCGTGGGGGAAGAGGCCCAGTACTTC	CASSPTVGEEAQYF
-	TRBV19	-	TRBJ2-5	TGTGCCAATAGTATTTCGGGGGTCGAGACCCAGTACTTC	CANSISGVETQYF
-	TRBV7-9	-	TRBJ2-7	TGTGCCAGCAGCTTAATAGCCGGGGCCTACGAGCAGTACTTC	CASSLIAGAYEQYF
-	TRBV11-2	many	TRBJ1-3	TGTGCCAGCAGCTTGGGCCGTGGAAACACCATATATTTT	CASSLGRGNTIYF
TRBD2	TRBV7-6	-	TRBJ2-5	TGTGCCAGCAACATGCTAGCGGGGCCAGAGTACTTC	CASNMLAGPEYF
TRBD1	TRBV10-3	many	TRBJ1-2	TGTGCCAGCACAATCAGGGGGGGCTACGATGGCTACACCTTC	CASTIRGGYDGYTF
-	TRBV7-9	-	TRBJ1-6	TGTGCCAGCAGCTTCCAGGGTCTGTCCTATAATTCACCCCTCCACTTT	CASSFQGLSYNSPLHF
-	TRBV6-5	-	TRBJ1-2	TGTGCCAGCAGTTACTCGAAAGACTTGTCTAACTATGGCTACACCTTC	CASSYSKDLSNYGYTF
-	TRBV7-9	once	TRBJ2-7	TGTGCCAGCAGTACCGTCCTAGCTTCCGAGCAGTACTTC	CASSTVLASEQYF
-	TRBV9	-	TRBJ2-2	TGTGCCAGCAGCCCACACGGGACAATTGACGGGGAGCTGTTTTTT	CASSPHGTIDGELFF
-	TRBV20-1	-	TRBJ1-4	TGCAGTGCTGACCCGGGGTGGGGTGAAAAACTGTTTTTT	CSADPGWGEKLFF